This passage covers 7 T cell receptor beta chains from one sample sequenced in a study of identical twins. MiXCR, run by TCRdb on the 5' RACE reads, gives a single entry per CDR3 protein. This repertoire shows some 330,000 distinct CDR3 sequences, 8.5% to 10% found once; its top ten account for roughly 8.7%. The sample was naive T cells sorted from blood. The receptors come from a woman aged 50 to 60 in good health.

This clonotype was counted at least ten times. Here the CDR3 reads CASNRESTDTQYF. CDR3 bases: TGTGCCAGCAATCGAGAAAGCACAGATACGCAGTATTTT. This sequence joins TRBV2 and TRBJ2-3; D uncertain. Germline lookup yields CDR1 SNHLY and CDR2 FYNNEI. The V end lost 7 bases, the J end lost 0 bases, and 8 bases lay between the germline ends. The length of the CDR3 is 13 residues.

This clonotype was observed at least ten times. The CDR3 reads CASSSLRGWGYTF. The CDR3 DNA sequence: TGTGCCAGCAGTTCCCTGCGGGGTTGGGGCTACACCTTC. The V call is TRBV12-3 or TRBV12-4, the J call TRBJ1-2; no firm D call. V lost 4 bases and J lost 8, with 14 bases in between. The CDR3 is 13 residues long.

This clonotype was observed a handful of times. The chain carries TRBV29-1 and TRBJ2-3, with 7 positions matching TRBD1. V trimming: 3 bases; J trimming: 5 bases; junction bases outside the gene matches: 5. The CDR3 runs to 13 residues. The V gene's germline CDR1 is SQVTM and CDR2 ANQGSEA. CDR3 sequence (DNA): TGCAGCGTTGAGGGACAGTGGGAAGATACGCAGTATTTT. This translates into CSVEGQWEDTQYF.

The V call is TRBV28, the J call TRBJ2-3, with no clear D. The V and J ends lost 11 bases and 7 bases respectively, with 16 bases between them. Germline values: CDR1 MDHEN, CDR2 SYDVKM. The CDR3 is 12 amino acids. CDR3 sequence reads: CASQSGVYTQYF. The CDR3 nucleotides are TGTGCCTCCCAATCGGGTGTGTATACGCAGTATTTT.

This chain joins TRBV9 and TRBJ2-1; the D gene is possibly TRBD2 (6 bases). The CDR3 loop spans 15 amino acids. V was pared by 0 bases and J by 8 bases, with 15 bases between. Germline V gives CDR1 SGDLS, CDR2 YYNGEE. The CDR3 protein is CASSVGRAKRDEQFF. The CDR3 DNA reads as TGTGCCAGCAGCGTAGGGAGGGCTAAGCGTGATGAGCAGTTCTTC.

With regard to this clonotype: At one end the junction does not follow the germline gene, possibly because of a read error. The chain recombines TRBV20-1 with TRBJ2-3; TRBD2 aligns across 9 bases. The CDR3 sequence is 14 residues long. Germline assignment: CDR1 DFQATT and CDR2 SNEGSKA (reference sequence). The CDR3 DNA sequence: TGCACTGCTCCACTAGCGGGTAACACAGATACGCAGTATTTT. This encodes CTAPLAGNTDTQYF.

This clonotype appeared many times. The gene calls are TRBV5-1 and TRBJ2-3; TRBD1 agrees at 7 bases. The CDR3 runs 15 residues. CDR1 and CDR2 (germline): SGHRS, YFSETQ. Losses at the gene ends were 1 base for V and 3 bases for J; bases not matched to a gene: 5. The CDR3 here is CASSLLTQGTDTQYF. In DNA form, the CDR3 reads TGCGCCAGCAGCTTGCTCACACAGGGGACAGATACGCAGTATTTT.